The 9 T cell receptor beta chains given below trace back to one sample, sequenced in a study of Graves' ophthalmopathy and Graves' hyperthyroidism. RNA transcripts were the template, and TCR beta CDR3 regions were amplified from them. Second-round multiplex PCR came after first-round RT-PCR with HTBI primers. One entry per CDR3 protein, called by TCRdb with MiXCR from the multiplex PCR reads. This sample carries about 370,000 distinct CDR3 sequences, 17% of them seen once, and the ten largest clones take 2.4%. The sequenced sample consisted of peripheral blood. These receptors were collected from an adult woman with stable Graves' hyperthyroidism.

The J gene is TRBJ1-5, the V gene TRBV28; perhaps TRBD1 as D (6 bases). V was pared by 2 bases and J by 3 bases, with 11 bases between. Germline V gene data show CDR1 as MDHEN and CDR2 as SYDVKM. The CDR3 sequence is 15 residues long. CDR3 nucleotide sequence: TGTGCCAGCAGTTTAAGGAGGGGGATCAATCAGCCCCAGCATTTT. It yields the protein CASSLRRGINQPQHF.

The table lists this clonotype with many counts. The chain has TRBV6-2 or TRBV6-3 and TRBJ1-1; 7 nucleotides line up with TRBD1. Germline CDR1 is MNHEY and CDR2 is SVGEGT. The ends lost 8 bases at V and 0 bases at J; junction bases unmatched: 15. The CDR3 is 17 residues long. CDR3 residues: CASAGQALSYVNTEAFF. In nucleotides, the CDR3 is TGTGCCAGCGCAGGACAGGCTCTCTCCTATGTGAACACTGAAGCTTTCTTT.

There are many counts of this clonotype. The chain uses TRBV6-5 and TRBJ2-2, with 7 bases that match TRBD1. Germline V gene sequence: CDR1 MNHEY, CDR2 SVGAGI. The CDR3 contains 19 residues. V lost 2 bases to trimming and J lost 2 bases; unmatched junction nucleotides: 14. CDR3 DNA: TGTGCCAGCAGTTACGGTCTGTCTTCGGGGACAGCTAACACCGGGGAGCTGTTTTTT. It codes for CASSYGLSSGTANTGELFF.

In this sample, this clonotype turned up many times. The rearrangement uses TRBV27 and TRBJ2-7, with 9 bases lining up with TRBD1. The junction had 9 bases not matched to a gene; V was cut back by 0 bases and J by 9 bases. Germline V gene sequence: CDR1 MNHEY, CDR2 SMNVEV (reference sequence). The CDR3 totals 15 residues. The CDR3 is CASSLSRDRATVQYF. The CDR3 DNA is TGTGCCAGCAGTTTATCCCGGGACAGGGCTACGGTGCAGTACTTC.

This clonotype occurred many times. This CDR3 reads CASSLSAGSRGYTF. CDR3 DNA: TGTGCCAGCAGTTTATCAGCGGGGAGTCGTGGCTACACCTTC. The gene calls are TRBV27 and TRBJ1-2; D is ambiguous. Germline CDR1 reads MNHEY; CDR2 reads SMNVEV (reference sequence). The CDR3 extends over 14 amino acids. The ends were cut back, 0 bases at V and 7 bases at J, with 12 bases in the middle.

This clonotype was counted ten times or more. This chain uses TRBV9 with TRBJ1-2; no definite D call. The CDR3 covers 15 residues. Trimming removed 0 bases from V and 1 base from J, with 10 bases in between. Per the germline V gene, CDR1 is SGDLS and CDR2 is YYNGEE. The CDR3 DNA reads as TGTGCCAGCAGCGTAGACCGGGCAAATAACTATGGCTACACCTTC. It codes for CASSVDRANNYGYTF.

This clonotype showed up many times. This chain joins TRBV10-3 and TRBJ1-6, with D perhaps matching TRBD1 (6 bases). V was clipped by 0 bases and J by 5 bases, with 11 bases between them. This CDR3 region has 16 residues. The germline gives CDR1 ENHRY, CDR2 SYGVKD. CDR3 sequence (DNA): TGTGCCATCAGTGAGTCGCCAGGGGTCAATAATTCACCCCTCCACTTT. Its protein is CAISESPGVNNSPLHF.

The table lists this clonotype with many counts. CDR3 protein: CATSAGNYGYTF. The CDR3 DNA reads TGTGCCACCAGTGCGGGGAACTATGGCTACACCTTC. V is TRBV24-1 and J is TRBJ1-2; D is unclear. V dropped 5 bases and J dropped 2 bases, with 5 bases sitting between them. From germline, CDR1 is KGHDR and CDR2 SFDVKD. The CDR3 spans 12 residues.

This clonotype has at least ten counts. The J gene is TRBJ2-7, the V gene TRBV20-1; 10 bases match TRBD1. Germline CDR1 is DFQATT and CDR2 is SNEGSKA (reference sequence). CDR3 length: 13 residues. V gave up 3 bases and J gave up 7 bases; unmatched junction bases: 6. The CDR3, as DNA: TGCAGTGCTAGTAGACAGGGGGCGGGGGAGCAGTACTTC. Amino acids: CSASRQGAGEQYF.